This T cell receptor (beta chain) is drawn from a study of pediatric ulcerative colitis (dated by TCRdb to between 2018 and 2021). For the wider study: About 7 ulcerative colitis patients had pancolitis and two had left-sided colitis, with histology consistent with ulcerative colitis in all. From eight or nine newly diagnosed, treatment-naive pediatric ulcerative colitis patients and a few non-IBD control children, paired blood and rectal samples were collected. The Pediatric Ulcerative Colitis Activity Index classified a couple of patients as having mild disease, four as having moderate disease and three as having acute severe colitis. On the study overall, not on this receptor specifically: Two rectal CDR3 clonotypes were detected in all ulcerative colitis patients and were not detected in any of the controls. For technical reasons, blood samples from a couple of patients gave substantially fewer templates, and these samples were excluded from the blood-rectal overlap analysis. Controls, mild-moderate and acute severe colitis patients were separated by rectal repertoire features, and reduced rectal diversity due to clonal expansions was observed in acute severe colitis. Because repertoires came from total lymphocyte DNA, patterns in rare subsets such as regulatory T cells may not be reflected. With only a few individuals, the healthy control group was small. Autologous blood-rectal clonal overlap was significantly higher in ulcerative colitis patients than in controls, suggesting increased T cell trafficking to inflamed tissue.

Ulcerative colitis patients had received no immunosuppressive medication before the diagnostic colonoscopy. A blood sample was drawn at the time of the colonoscopy. The Wizard kit (Promega) was used to extract genomic DNA from the blood and intestinal samples. This clone has just a few counts. Its antigen is currently not known. The input lacks base qualities; no much larger clone sits a single base away. The germline V gene encodes CDR1 SEHNR and CDR2 FQNEAQ (reference sequence). Relative to germline, V is 5 bases shorter and J is 6 bases shorter, with 17 bases between their ends. The CDR3 numbers 15 residues from cysteine through phenylalanine. Only the CDR3 DNA is retained, 45 bases long and in frame from the first base. Using the immunoSEQ TRB Survey service, rearranged CDR3 beta regions were amplified from genomic DNA with multiplex V and J primers. Survey-level sequencing depth of up to 500,000 reads per sample was used to keep depth equal across samples. Libraries were purified and pooled, and sequencing was performed on Illumina technology. The paper's data handling went like this. Productive clonality, sample overlap, pairwise scatters, CDR3 beta length, V/D/J gene usage and productiveness were assessed with immunoSEQ online tools. Calculated diversity was defined as the number of unique rearrangements divided by total templates times 100, and Shannon and Simpson indices were additionally computed. Z-score normalized data were analyzed by principal component analysis with the R prcomp function and the ggbiplot package. Morisita's index was used to quantify the clonal overlap between blood and rectum within each subject. TCRdb re-hosts the immuneACCESS table, in-frame sequences only. Its copies lack some clones; in the studies checked, an unresolved V gene accounts for under half of them, and the cause for the rest is not known. V, J and clone size were drawn from that table, and D and trimming were deduced from the DNA. Within this sample are some 14,000 clones, with more than 80% of them counted one time only. The ten most abundant clones make up 0.75% to 1% of the sample.

This receptor was taken from a boy younger than 18 with moderate ulcerative colitis. Sequenced: blood. This sequence uses TRBV7-9 and TRBJ2-1; the D gene could be TRBD1 or TRBD2, each one agreeing over 5 bases. The CDR3 region has the sequence CASSPGTVAVNEQFF. The nucleotides read TGTGCCAGCAGCCCTGGGACGGTAGCTGTCAATGAGCAGTTCTTC.